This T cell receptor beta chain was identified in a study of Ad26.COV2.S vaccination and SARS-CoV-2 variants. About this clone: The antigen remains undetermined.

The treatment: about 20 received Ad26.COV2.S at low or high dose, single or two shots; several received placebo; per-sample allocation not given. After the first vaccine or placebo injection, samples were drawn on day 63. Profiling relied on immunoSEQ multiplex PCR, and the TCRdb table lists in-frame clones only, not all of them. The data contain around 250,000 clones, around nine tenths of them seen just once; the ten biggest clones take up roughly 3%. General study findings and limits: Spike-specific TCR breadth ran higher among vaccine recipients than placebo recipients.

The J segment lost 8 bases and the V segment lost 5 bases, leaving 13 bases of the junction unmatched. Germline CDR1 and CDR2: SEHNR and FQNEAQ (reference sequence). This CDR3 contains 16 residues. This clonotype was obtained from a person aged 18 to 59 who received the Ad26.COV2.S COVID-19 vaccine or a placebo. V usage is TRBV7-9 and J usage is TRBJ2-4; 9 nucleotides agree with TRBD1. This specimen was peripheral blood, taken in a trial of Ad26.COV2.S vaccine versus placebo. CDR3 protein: CASSPSYRGRSDIQYF. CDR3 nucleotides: TGTGCCAGCAGCCCAAGTTACAGGGGGCGGTCGGACATTCAGTACTTC. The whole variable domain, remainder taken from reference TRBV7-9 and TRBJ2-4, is DTGVSQNPRHKITKRGQNVTFRCDPISEHNRLYWYRQTLGQGPEFLTYFQNEAQLEKSRLLSDRFSAERPKGSFSTLEIQRTEQGDSAMYLCASSPSYRGRSDIQYFGAGTRLSVL.